Below, 29 T cell receptor beta chains from the same sample are listed, as sequenced in a study of neurological immune-mediated disorders. TCRdb used MiXCR to reprocess the 5' RACE reads, holding one entry per CDR3 protein. The sample has fewer than 85,000 distinct CDR3 sequences, 5% to 5.5% seen once. Sequences were obtained from PBMCs. The receptors were gathered from a young woman with multiple sclerosis.

This clonotype has a count of ten or more. The chain joins TRBV10-3 to TRBJ2-3, with D perhaps matching TRBD2 (7 bases). The CDR3 totals 16 residues. Germline V lookup: CDR1 ENHRY, CDR2 SYGVKD. V was shortened by 10 bases and J by 6 bases, with 26 bases between the two germline ends. Here the CDR3 DNA reads TGTGCCACCGCCTCAGAGAGGGGGGGTGCTAGGGATACGCAGTATTTT. It yields the protein CATASERGGARDTQYF.

In this sample, this clonotype turned up a few times. The J gene is TRBJ2-4, the V gene TRBV20-1, with 11 bases matching TRBD2. Per the germline V gene, CDR1 is DFQATT and CDR2 is SNEGSKA (reference sequence). J lost 0 bases, V lost 2 bases, and 9 bases had no gene match. The CDR3 is 18 residues long. CDR3 in DNA: TGCAGTGCTAGAAAAGGGACTAGCGGAACCCTAGCCAAAAACATTCAGTACTTC. Residues: CSARKGTSGTLAKNIQYF.

By frequency in the sample, this clonotype is medium-sized. V and J are TRBV4-2 and TRBJ2-7; 11 bases fit TRBD1. V dropped 3 bases and J dropped 1; count of bases not matched to a gene: 2. The CDR3 loop spans 15 amino acids. Looked up from germline, CDR1 is LGHNA and CDR2 is YNFKEQ. The CDR3 loop reads CASSQGQGVSYEQYF. CDR3 sequence (DNA): TGTGCCAGCAGCCAGGGACAGGGGGTGTCCTACGAGCAGTACTTC.

As regards this clonotype: At one of its ends the junction is not consistent with the germline gene, which may arise from a read error. The chain has TRBV10-3 and TRBJ1-6; 10 bases agree with TRBD1. This CDR3 comprises 17 residues. From germline, CDR1 is ENHRY and CDR2 SYGVKD. CDR3: CAISESVGTGDNSTLNF. DNA of the CDR3: TGTGCCATCAGTGAGTCAGTAGGGACAGGGGATAATTCAACCCTCAACTTT.

This clonotype was counted between two and nine times. The genes are TRBV5-1 and TRBJ2-3, with 7 bases aligning to TRBD1. Germline loops: CDR1 SGHRS, CDR2 YFSETQ. The CDR3 totals 15 residues. V was clipped by 4 bases and J by 5 bases; unmatched bases: 10. The CDR3 region has the DNA TGCGCCAGCAGCCGCCTTACAGGGGTGGGAGATACGCAGTATTTT. Its protein product is CASSRLTGVGDTQYF.

This chain links TRBV14 with TRBJ1-1; D call uncertain. Germline V gives CDR1 SGHDN, CDR2 FVKESK. The CDR3 runs to 14 residues. Deletions cut 1 base from V and 10 bases from J, with 16 bases between. CDR3 amino acids: CASSQGKGRPGAFF. The CDR3 DNA reads as TGTGCCAGCAGCCAAGGAAAGGGCAGGCCAGGAGCTTTCTTT.

This clonotype was recorded many times. V gene TRBV12-3 or TRBV12-4 combines with J gene TRBJ1-1, with D unresolved. With 5 bases removed from V and 0 bases from J, the gap between germline ends came to 10 bases. The CDR3 covers 14 residues. CDR3 DNA sequence: TGTGCCAGCAGTCGATCACCCCTGAACACTGAAGCTTTCTTT. It specifies CASSRSPLNTEAFF.

Ten or more counts support this clonotype. The gene calls are TRBV10-3 and TRBJ2-7; 7 nucleotides agree with TRBD2. The germline V gene has CDR1 ENHRY and CDR2 SYGVKD. This CDR3 has 16 residues. Germline trimming cut 6 bases from V and 1 base from J; bases unmatched to any gene: 12. CDR3 region: CAIRALRTRASYEQYV. CDR3 nucleotides: TGTGCCATCAGGGCCCTTAGGACTAGGGCGTCCTACGAGCAGTACGTC.

This clonotype has at least ten counts. This chain connects TRBV12-3 or TRBV12-4 to TRBJ2-1, with TRBD2 identical over 15 bases. This CDR3 has 18 amino acids. The trim removed 0 bases at V and 6 bases at J, leaving 6 bases unmatched. The CDR3 here is CASSLAGGTSGGTNEQFF. The CDR3 region has the DNA TGTGCCAGCAGTTTAGCTGGTGGGACTAGCGGGGGGACCAATGAGCAGTTCTTC.

The sample holds a few counts of this clonotype. This may stem from a read error, because a much larger clone lies one nucleotide away. The chain recombines TRBV5-1 with TRBJ1-1; D unclear. The CDR3 is made up of 14 amino acids. The V end lost 4 bases, the J end lost 0 bases, and 10 bases lay between the germline ends. CDR1 and CDR2 from the germline V gene are SGHRS and YFSETQ. DNA of the CDR3: TGCGCCAGCAGCGCGGGAAAACTGAACACTGAAGCTTTCTTT. Translated, it gives CASSAGKLNTEAFF.

A few counts support this clonotype. The V call is TRBV5-1, the J call TRBJ2-3; D might be TRBD2 (5 bases). V was trimmed by 6 bases and J by 3 bases, leaving 17 bases between them. The CDR3 totals 15 residues. In germline, CDR1 is SGHRS, CDR2 YFSETQ. As DNA, the CDR3 is TGCGCCAGCAAACATCGGACGGGGAGAACAGATACGCAGTATTTT. Its translation: CASKHRTGRTDTQYF.

This clonotype has at least ten counts. V gene TRBV5-1 combines with J gene TRBJ2-2; the D is unclear. This CDR3 has 11 residues. V dropped 6 bases and J dropped 8 bases, with 8 bases sitting between them. Germline values: CDR1 SGHRS, CDR2 YFSETQ. CDR3 in DNA: TGCGCCAGCAACGGTCCTGGGGAGCTGTTTTTT. It codes for CASNGPGELFF.

Ten or more counts support this clonotype. The chain joins TRBV20-1 to TRBJ2-5; 8 bases are shared with TRBD2. This CDR3 is built from 16 residues. J was trimmed by 7 bases and V by 6 bases; bases with no gene match: 19. Per the germline V gene, CDR1 is DFQATT and CDR2 is SNEGSKA (reference sequence). This CDR3 reads CSATPKRGWTHLTQYF. The DNA for the CDR3 is TGCAGTGCAACCCCCAAGCGGGGGTGGACTCATTTGACCCAGTACTTC.

There are many counts of this clonotype. This chain uses TRBV10-3 with TRBJ2-5, with D possibly being TRBD2 (5 bases). The germline V and J ends were trimmed by 10 bases and 2 bases, with 14 bases remaining between them. The CDR3 is 13 amino acids. Germline V gene data show CDR1 as ENHRY and CDR2 as SYGVKD. This CDR3 reads CATMNGVQETQYF. The CDR3, as DNA: TGTGCCACGATGAACGGGGTTCAAGAGACCCAGTACTTC.

Many counts were recorded for this clonotype. The chain links TRBV5-1 to TRBJ2-1; possibly TRBD2 for D (5 bases). The CDR3 runs to 15 residues. Trimming removed 5 bases at V and 6 bases at J, with 18 bases between. Looked up from germline, CDR1 is SGHRS and CDR2 is YFSETQ. This CDR3 reads CASRFADGLLNEQFF. CDR3 coding DNA: TGCGCCAGCAGATTTGCGGACGGACTCCTCAATGAGCAGTTCTTC.

In this sample, this clonotype turned up many times. The chain combines TRBV20-1 with TRBJ2-5, with D possibly being TRBD1 (5 bases). Germline V CDR1 and CDR2: DFQATT, SNEGSKA (reference sequence). The CDR3 has 15 residues. V lost 0 bases to trimming and J lost 3 bases, with 14 bases between them. As DNA, the CDR3 is TGCAGTGCTAGAGATCAGGGTAGTGCTAAAGAGACCCAGTACTTC. It codes for CSARDQGSAKETQYF.

This clonotype was counted at least ten times. The chain combines TRBV6-6 with TRBJ2-1; D gene uncertain. Trimming left V 2 bases short and J 6 bases short, with 8 bases between. There are 13 residues in the CDR3. Germline CDR1 and CDR2: MNHNY and SVGAGI (reference sequence). The CDR3 nucleotides are TGTGCCAGCAGTTACGCCCAGTCCAATGAGCAGTTCTTC. Translating it yields CASSYAQSNEQFF.

V and J are TRBV6-5 and TRBJ2-1; D ambiguous. CDR3 length: 12 amino acids. Germline V gene sequence: CDR1 MNHEY, CDR2 SVGAGI. V lost 6 bases and J lost 14, with 17 bases in between. The CDR3 spells CASRPPGLEEFF. The CDR3, as DNA: TGTGCCAGCAGGCCACCGGGCTTAGAGGAGTTCTTC.

The J gene is TRBJ2-1, the V gene TRBV5-5; 7 bases are shared with TRBD2. Unmatched junction bases numbered 11, after V lost 6 bases and J lost 5 bases. From germline, CDR1 is SGHKS and CDR2 YYEKEE (reference sequence). CDR3 length: 15 residues. CDR3 sequence reads: CASTMTTSVNNEQFF. In nucleotides, the CDR3 is TGTGCCAGCACCATGACAACTAGCGTGAACAATGAGCAGTTCTTC.

This clonotype was detected many times. The chain links TRBV3-1 to TRBJ2-1; D ambiguous. The CDR3 covers 13 residues. Germline-derived CDR1 and CDR2 are LGHDT and YNNKEL (reference sequence). V lost 1 base and J 6 bases, leaving 7 bases between the germline ends. CDR3 amino acids: CASSQAYLNEQFF. The DNA for the CDR3 is TGTGCCAGCAGCCAAGCCTATCTCAATGAGCAGTTCTTC.

There are many counts of this clonotype. The chain employs TRBV20-1 and TRBJ2-1; D call uncertain. V was clipped by 6 bases and J by 5 bases, with 11 bases between them. The length of the CDR3 is 12 residues. Germline values: CDR1 DFQATT, CDR2 SNEGSKA (reference sequence). The CDR3 reads CSALRIHNEQFF. The CDR3 nucleotides read TGCAGTGCGCTCAGAATTCACAATGAGCAGTTCTTC.

At least ten counts were recorded for this clonotype. The CDR3 DNA reads as TGCAGTGCTAGATATGGGACTAGCGGGATGAACACCGGGGAGCTGTTTTTT. Protein: CSARYGTSGMNTGELFF. This chain links TRBV20-1 with TRBJ2-2; TRBD2 agrees at 13 bases. The CDR3 runs to 17 residues. The germline gives CDR1 DFQATT, CDR2 SNEGSKA (reference sequence). V was clipped by 2 bases and J by 1 base; unmatched bases: 4.

This clonotype has ten or more counts. The gene calls are TRBV24-1 and TRBJ2-1; D is possibly TRBD1 or TRBD2 (5 bases each). V lost 4 bases to trimming and J lost 9 bases, with 12 bases between them. Germline V CDR1 and CDR2: KGHDR, SFDVKD. This CDR3 region has 13 residues. In DNA form, the CDR3 reads TGTGCCACCAGTGAGGGGGATGTGGCTGAGCAGTTCTTC. It encodes CATSEGDVAEQFF.

This clonotype was seen ten or more times. V gene TRBV20-1 combines with J gene TRBJ1-2, with 7 positions matching TRBD1. The CDR3 is 17 amino acids. Germline V gives CDR1 DFQATT, CDR2 SNEGSKA (reference sequence). After removal of 1 base from V and 0 bases from J, the junction contained 11 bases not matched to a gene. CDR3 in DNA: TGCAGTGCTAGAGCGGTTGGACAGGCCGGGACTAACTATGGCTACACCTTC. Amino acid sequence: CSARAVGQAGTNYGYTF.

This clonotype has ten or more counts. The chain joins TRBV6-5 to TRBJ2-1, with 10 bases aligning to TRBD1. Trimming removed 5 bases from V and 4 bases from J; junction bases left unmatched: 8. The germline gives CDR1 MNHEY, CDR2 SVGAGI. The CDR3 is made up of 16 amino acids. CDR3 sequence: CASSPASGQGYNEQFF. The CDR3 DNA reads TGTGCCAGCAGTCCTGCTTCGGGACAGGGGTACAATGAGCAGTTCTTC.

This clonotype was seen many times. The rearrangement links TRBV5-1 to TRBJ2-3; D is unclear. Germline V gene sequence: CDR1 SGHRS, CDR2 YFSETQ. Trimming stripped 7 bases from V and 5 bases from J, with 8 bases between. This CDR3 spans 11 amino acids. This chain's CDR3 is CASDFGDTQYF. CDR3 DNA sequence: TGCGCCAGCGATTTCGGAGATACGCAGTATTTT.

This clonotype was seen many times. The chain joins TRBV10-3 to TRBJ1-5; D is possibly TRBD1 (5 bases). V was pared by 6 bases and J by 6 bases, with 9 bases between. In germline, CDR1 is ENHRY, CDR2 SYGVKD. This CDR3 comprises 12 residues. In DNA form, the CDR3 reads TGTGCCATCAGCGACAGTAGTCAGCCCCAGCATTTT. It yields the protein CAISDSSQPQHF.

This clonotype occurred a few times. V and J are TRBV24-1 and TRBJ2-1; D uncertain. The CDR3 covers 13 residues. The germline V gene has CDR1 KGHDR and CDR2 SFDVKD. Between the trimmed V and J ends, which lost 5 bases and 4 bases, there was a span of 8 bases. The CDR3 protein is CATSATEYNEQFF. The CDR3 region has the DNA TGTGCCACCAGTGCTACGGAATACAATGAGCAGTTCTTC.

This clonotype was observed many times. The chain uses TRBV12-3 or TRBV12-4 and TRBJ1-5, with 10 bases that match TRBD1. V shed 2 bases, J shed 2 bases, and the junction held 6 bases outside the gene matches. The CDR3 contains 17 residues. The CDR3 is CASSLRWDRGGNQPQHF. CDR3 DNA sequence: TGTGCCAGCAGTTTACGTTGGGACAGGGGAGGCAATCAGCCCCAGCATTTT.